This TCR beta chain was sequenced during a study of tumor and adjacent non-tumor tissue in lung cancer. As for the study in general: Patients comprised 12 adenocarcinoma, a couple of squamous cell carcinoma and 1 small cell lung cancer. Samples averaged around 4 million productive TCRbeta reads each. Study-wide findings and caveats: TCR diversity was significantly greater in tumor than normal lung tissue. In normal lung, the top 100 clones were significantly more dominant than in tumor.

To note about this clonotype: Its matching antigen is unknown. Likely a read error: the CDR3 ends without its conserved phenylalanine or tryptophan.

RNA was extracted from bulk tissue without any cell sorting. Trimming removed 9 bases from V and 4 bases from J; junction bases left unmatched: 11. Germline V CDR1 and CDR2: MDHEN, SYDVKM. This CDR3 has 14 residues. Three rounds of nested PCR, following a modified ARM-PCR protocol, produced the TCRbeta library. TCRdb re-called the multiplex PCR reads through MiXCR, storing one row per CDR3 protein. The table shows under 140,000 distinct CDR3 sequences, with under 90% occurring only once. The genes are TRBV28 and TRBJ1-2, with 7 nucleotides matching TRBD1. The origin of this receptor is a man in his 70s with non-small cell lung cancer. Sample: lung tumor tissue. CDR3 in amino acids: CASRRGTAIYGYTI. In nucleotides, the CDR3 is TGTGCCAGTAGGCGCGGGACAGCTATCTATGGCTACACCATC.